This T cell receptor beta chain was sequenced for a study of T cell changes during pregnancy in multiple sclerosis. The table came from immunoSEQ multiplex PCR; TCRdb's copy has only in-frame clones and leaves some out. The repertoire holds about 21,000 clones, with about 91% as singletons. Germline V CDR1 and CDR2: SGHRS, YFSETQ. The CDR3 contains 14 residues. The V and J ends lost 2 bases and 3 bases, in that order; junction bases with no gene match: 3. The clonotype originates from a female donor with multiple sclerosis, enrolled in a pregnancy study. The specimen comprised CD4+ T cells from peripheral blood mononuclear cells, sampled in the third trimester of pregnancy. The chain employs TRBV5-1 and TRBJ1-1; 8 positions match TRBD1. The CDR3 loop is CASSFLQGDTEAFF. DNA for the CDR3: TGCGCCAGCAGCTTTCTACAGGGGGACACTGAAGCTTTCTTT. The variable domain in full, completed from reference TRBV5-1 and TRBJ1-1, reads KAGVTQTPRYLIKTRGQQVTLSCSPISGHRSVSWYQQTPGQGLQFLFEYFSETQRNKGNFPGRFSGRQFSNSRSEMNVSTLELGDSALYLCASSFLQGDTEAFFGQGTRLTVV.